One sample yielded the 11 T cell receptor beta chains listed below, sequenced in a study of blood T cell repertoires in COVID-19. The assay was immunoSEQ multiplex PCR, and TCRdb's table has in-frame clones only and misses some. The sample holds about 160,000 clones, about 85% seen once. Sequencing was done on a sample of peripheral blood. The receptors come from a human donor with acute or convalescent COVID-19. The donor label of this sample is uncertain.

In DNA, the CDR3 is TGTGCCAGCAGCACCCCACCCGTTAGGAGGGGTGGCTATGGCTACACCTTC. This sequence encodes CASSTPPVRRGGYGYTF. The chain employs TRBV21-1 and TRBJ1-2. TRBV21-1 represents a pseudogene. The CDR3 contains 17 residues.

This chain connects TRBV9 to TRBJ2-5; D call uncertain. CDR3 size: 14 residues. Trimming left V 0 bases short and J 3 bases short, with 9 bases between. The germline V gene encodes CDR1 SGDLS and CDR2 YYNGEE. The CDR3 DNA sequence: TGTGCCAGCAGCGTAGGCATACTGAAAGAGACCCAGTACTTC. Protein product: CASSVGILKETQYF.

V usage is TRBV19 and J usage is TRBJ2-7; TRBD1 matches 8 bases. The CDR3 runs 15 residues. Germline values: CDR1 LNHDA, CDR2 SQIVND (reference sequence). J gave up 1 base and V 2 bases, and 4 bases lay outside the gene matches. This CDR3 is CASSITGQASYEQYF. CDR3 coding DNA: TGTGCCAGTAGTATAACGGGACAGGCTTCCTACGAGCAGTACTTC.

This chain connects TRBV6-5 to TRBJ1-6; D not certain. The CDR3 is 15 amino acids. Trimming pared 7 bases from V and 5 bases from J, leaving 15 bases between. Germline assignment: CDR1 MNHEY and CDR2 SVGAGI. CDR3 coding DNA: TGTGCCAGCATTATTGAGGGCTTCAATAATTCACCCCTCCACTTT. Its translation is CASIIEGFNNSPLHF.

In its sample, this clone was seen a few times. This sequence joins TRBV25-1 and TRBJ2-7; 7 bases match TRBD2. CDR1 and CDR2 (germline): MGHDK, SYGVNS. The CDR3 consists of 14 residues. V trimming: 1 base; J trimming: 1 base; junction bases outside the gene matches: 1. The CDR3 bases are TGTGCCAGCAGTGAATGGGAGGGATCCTACGAGCAGTACTTC. Translation gives CASSEWEGSYEQYF.

This clone was seen a few times. The rearrangement uses TRBV4-2 and TRBJ1-6; TRBD1 might be the D (5 bases). Germline CDR1 and CDR2: LGHNA and YNFKEQ. V was shortened by 5 bases and J by 5 bases, with 13 bases between the two germline ends. This CDR3 spans 15 amino acids. This CDR3 reads CASSGTGANNSPLHF. The CDR3 DNA follows: TGTGCCAGCAGCGGTACAGGAGCTAATAATTCACCCCTCCACTTT.

This clone showed up just a few times. The chain links TRBV6-6 to TRBJ2-7; 9 bases are a match to TRBD1. Germline assignment: CDR1 MNHNY and CDR2 SVGAGI (reference sequence). V was pared by 0 bases and J by 4 bases, with 4 bases of the junction left unmatched. CDR3 size: 15 residues. DNA of the CDR3: TGTGCCAGCAGTTACTCGTCACAGGGGGCGTACGAGCAGTACTTC. Translation gives CASSYSSQGAYEQYF.

The chain links TRBV3-1 (or the pseudogene TRBV3-2) to TRBJ1-6; the match to TRBD1 covers 8 bases. The CDR3 has 14 amino acids. Germline trimming cut 4 bases from V and 7 bases from J; bases unmatched to any gene: 3. The germline V gene encodes CDR1 LGHDT and CDR2 YNNKEL (reference sequence). The CDR3 nucleotides read TGTGCCAGCAGCCGGACAGGGAGGAATTCACCCCTCCACTTT. This codes for CASSRTGRNSPLHF.

This chain uses TRBV4-1 with TRBJ2-3, with 7 bases matching TRBD2. The CDR3 runs to 17 residues. Per the germline V gene, CDR1 is MGHRA and CDR2 is YSYEKL. Trimming cost V 1 base and J 1 base; bases outside gene matches: 8. CDR3 DNA: TGCGCCAGCAGCCAAGGGGGCGGGAGAGCGGGCACAGATACGCAGTATTTT. Amino acids: CASSQGGGRAGTDTQYF.

The V gene is TRBV6-5, the J gene TRBJ1-3; tentative D call: TRBD1 (6 bases). Trimming stripped 2 bases from V and 0 bases from J, with 11 bases between. Germline CDR1 is MNHEY and CDR2 is SVGAGI. The CDR3 runs to 16 residues. The CDR3 DNA follows: TGTGCCAGCAGTTACCAGGGGCCGAGCTCTGGAAACACCATATATTTT. Encoded protein: CASSYQGPSSGNTIYF.

V gene TRBV27 combines with J gene TRBJ2-3; 12 nucleotides align to TRBD2. V was pared by 3 bases and J by 3 bases, with 7 bases of the junction left unmatched. The CDR3 runs 17 residues. From germline, CDR1 is MNHEY and CDR2 SMNVEV (reference sequence). The DNA of the CDR3 is TGTGCCAGCAGTTTCCTAGCGGGGGGGCCAGGTACAGATACGCAGTATTTT. Its protein product is CASSFLAGGPGTDTQYF.